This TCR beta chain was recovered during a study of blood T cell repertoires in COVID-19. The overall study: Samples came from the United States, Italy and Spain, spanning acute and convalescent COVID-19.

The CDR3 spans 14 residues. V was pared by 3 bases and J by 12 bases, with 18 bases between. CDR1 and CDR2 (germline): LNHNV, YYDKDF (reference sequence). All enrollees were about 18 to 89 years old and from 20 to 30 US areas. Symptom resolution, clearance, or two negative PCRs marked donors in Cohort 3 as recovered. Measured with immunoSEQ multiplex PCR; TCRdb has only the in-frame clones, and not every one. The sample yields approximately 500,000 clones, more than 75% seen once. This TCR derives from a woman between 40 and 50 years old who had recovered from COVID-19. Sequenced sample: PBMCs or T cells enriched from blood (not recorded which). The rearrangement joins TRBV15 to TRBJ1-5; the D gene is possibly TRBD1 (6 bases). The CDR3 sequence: CATSSGQTMQVQHF. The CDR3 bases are TGTGCCACCAGCAGTGGACAGACTATGCAGGTCCAGCATTTT.